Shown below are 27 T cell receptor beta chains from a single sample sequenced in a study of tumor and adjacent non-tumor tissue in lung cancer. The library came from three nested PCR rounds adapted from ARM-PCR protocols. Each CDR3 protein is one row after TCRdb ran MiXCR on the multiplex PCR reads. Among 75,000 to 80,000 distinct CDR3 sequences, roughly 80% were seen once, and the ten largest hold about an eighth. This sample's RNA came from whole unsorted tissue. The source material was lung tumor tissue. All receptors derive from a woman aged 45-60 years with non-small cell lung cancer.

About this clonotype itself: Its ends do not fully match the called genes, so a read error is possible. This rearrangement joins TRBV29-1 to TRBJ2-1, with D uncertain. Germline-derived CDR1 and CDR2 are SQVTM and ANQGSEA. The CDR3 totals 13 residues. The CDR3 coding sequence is TGCAGCGTTGAGGATACCGCGTACAGTGAGGAGTTCTTC. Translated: CSVEDTAYSEEFF.

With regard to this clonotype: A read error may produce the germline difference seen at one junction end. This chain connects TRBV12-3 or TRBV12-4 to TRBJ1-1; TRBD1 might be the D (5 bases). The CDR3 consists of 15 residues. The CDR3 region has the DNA TGTACCAGCAGTAAGGGCCAGGGTTGGAACACTGAAGCTTTCTTT. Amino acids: CTSSKGQGWNTEAFF.

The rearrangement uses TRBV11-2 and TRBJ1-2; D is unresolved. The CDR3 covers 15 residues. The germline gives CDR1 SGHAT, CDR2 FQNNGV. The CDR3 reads CFSSLVTETNYGYTF. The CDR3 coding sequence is TGTTTCAGCAGCTTAGTAACGGAAACTAACTATGGCTACACCTTC.

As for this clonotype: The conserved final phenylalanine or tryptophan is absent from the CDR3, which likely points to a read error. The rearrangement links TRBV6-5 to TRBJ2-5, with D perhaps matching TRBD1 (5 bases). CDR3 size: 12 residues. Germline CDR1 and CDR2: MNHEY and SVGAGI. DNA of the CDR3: TGTGACAGGAGTCGCACCTCAGAGACCCAGTACTAC. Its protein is CDRSRTSETQYY.

CDR3: CASSSLSSGRDYNEQFF. CDR3 sequence (DNA): TGTGCCAGCAGCTCTTTGTCGTCCGGGAGGGACTACAATGAGCAGTTCTTC. This chain joins TRBV5-6 and TRBJ2-1; 8 bases map to TRBD2. The CDR3 totals 17 residues. Germline V gene lookup returns CDR1 SGHDT and CDR2 YYEEEE. V lost 3 bases and J lost 3; bases outside the gene matches: 11. Based on the CDR3 plus reference TRBV5-6 and TRBJ2-1, the full variable domain is DAGVTQSPTHLIKTRGQQVTLRCSPKSGHDTVSWYQQALGQGPQFIFQYYEEEERQRGNFPDRFSGHQFPNYSSELNVNALLLGDSALYLCASSSLSSGRDYNEQFFGPGTRLTVL.

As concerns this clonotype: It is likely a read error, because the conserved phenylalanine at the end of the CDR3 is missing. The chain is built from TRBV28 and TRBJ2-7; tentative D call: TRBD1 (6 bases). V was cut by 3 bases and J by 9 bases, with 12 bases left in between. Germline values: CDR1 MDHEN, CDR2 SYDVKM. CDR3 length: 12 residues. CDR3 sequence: CASSLQGRVQYL. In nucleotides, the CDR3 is TGTGCCAGCAGTTTGCAGGGGAGAGTGCAGTACTTG.

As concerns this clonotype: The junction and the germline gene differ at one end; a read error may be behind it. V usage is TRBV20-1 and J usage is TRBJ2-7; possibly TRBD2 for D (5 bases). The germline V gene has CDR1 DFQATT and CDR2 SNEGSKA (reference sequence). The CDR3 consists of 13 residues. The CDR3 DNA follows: TGCAGTACTAGAGATGCGGTCTACCCTGAGCAGTACTTC. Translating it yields CSTRDAVYPEQYF.

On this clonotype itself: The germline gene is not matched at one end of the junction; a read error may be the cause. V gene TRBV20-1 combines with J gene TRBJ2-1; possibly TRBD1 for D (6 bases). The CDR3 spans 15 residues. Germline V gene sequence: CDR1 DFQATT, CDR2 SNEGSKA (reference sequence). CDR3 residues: CSDRVTRGRWGEQFF. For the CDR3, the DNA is TGCAGTGATAGAGTCACTAGGGGGAGATGGGGTGAGCAGTTCTTC.

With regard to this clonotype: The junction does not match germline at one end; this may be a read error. The DNA for the CDR3 is TGTGCCAGGAGTTCTTGGACGGAAGCCTACGAGCAGCACTTC. Protein product: CARSSWTEAYEQHF. This chain connects TRBV28 to TRBJ2-7; D gene ambiguous. CDR3 length equals 14 residues. Germline CDR1 and CDR2: MDHEN and SYDVKM.

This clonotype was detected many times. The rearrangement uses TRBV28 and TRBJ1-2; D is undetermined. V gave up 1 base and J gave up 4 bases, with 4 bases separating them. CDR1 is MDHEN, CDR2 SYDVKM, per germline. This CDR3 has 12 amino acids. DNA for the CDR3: TGTGCCAGCAGTTTATACCGCTATGGCTACACCTTC. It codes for CASSLYRYGYTF.

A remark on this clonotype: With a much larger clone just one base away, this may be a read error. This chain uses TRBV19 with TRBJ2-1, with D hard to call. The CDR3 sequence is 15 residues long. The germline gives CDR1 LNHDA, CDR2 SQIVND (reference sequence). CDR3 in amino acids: CASIIAGPRVHEQFF. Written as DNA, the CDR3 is TGTGCCAGTATTATAGCAGGACCCCGGGTGCATGAGCAGTTCTTC.

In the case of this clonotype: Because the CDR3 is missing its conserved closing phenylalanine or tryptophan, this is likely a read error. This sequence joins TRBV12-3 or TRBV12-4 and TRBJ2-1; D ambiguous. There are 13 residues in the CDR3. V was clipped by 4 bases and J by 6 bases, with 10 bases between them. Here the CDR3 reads CASSSFVSNEQFS. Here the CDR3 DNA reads TGTGCCAGCAGTTCCTTTGTGTCCAATGAGCAGTTCTCC.

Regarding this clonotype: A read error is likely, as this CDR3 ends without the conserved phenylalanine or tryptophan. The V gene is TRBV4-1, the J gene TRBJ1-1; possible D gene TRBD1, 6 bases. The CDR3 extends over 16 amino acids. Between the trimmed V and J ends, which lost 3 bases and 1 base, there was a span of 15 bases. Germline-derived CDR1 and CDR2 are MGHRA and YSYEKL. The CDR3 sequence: CASSHDCYRANTEAFC. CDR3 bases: TGCGCCAGCAGCCATGATTGCTACAGGGCGAACACTGAAGCTTTCTGT.

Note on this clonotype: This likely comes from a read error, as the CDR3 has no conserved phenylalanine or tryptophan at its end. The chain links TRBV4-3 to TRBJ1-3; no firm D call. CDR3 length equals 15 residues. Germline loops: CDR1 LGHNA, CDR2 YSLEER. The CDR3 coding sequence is TGCGCCAGCAGCCCAAGCTCTAACTCTGGAAACATCATATATTCT. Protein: CASSPSSNSGNIIYS.

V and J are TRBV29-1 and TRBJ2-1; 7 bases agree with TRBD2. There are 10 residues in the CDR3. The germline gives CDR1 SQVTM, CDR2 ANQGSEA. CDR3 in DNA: TGCAGTGACGGGGGGACTGAGCAGTTCTTC. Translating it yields CSDGGTEQFF.

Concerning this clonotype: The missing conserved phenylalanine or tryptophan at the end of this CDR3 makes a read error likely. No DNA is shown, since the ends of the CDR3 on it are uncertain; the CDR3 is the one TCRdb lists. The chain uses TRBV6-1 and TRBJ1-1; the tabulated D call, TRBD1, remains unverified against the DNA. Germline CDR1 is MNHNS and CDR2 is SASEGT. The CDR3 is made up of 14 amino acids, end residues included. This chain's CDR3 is CASILDRGRTEAFY.

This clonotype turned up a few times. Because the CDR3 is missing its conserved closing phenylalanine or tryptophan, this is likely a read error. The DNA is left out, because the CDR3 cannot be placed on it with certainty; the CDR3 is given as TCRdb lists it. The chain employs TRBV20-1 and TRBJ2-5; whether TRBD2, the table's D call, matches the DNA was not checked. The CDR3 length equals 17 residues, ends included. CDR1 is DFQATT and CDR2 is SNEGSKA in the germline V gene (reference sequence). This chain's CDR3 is CSARNYLQGLAGETQYL.

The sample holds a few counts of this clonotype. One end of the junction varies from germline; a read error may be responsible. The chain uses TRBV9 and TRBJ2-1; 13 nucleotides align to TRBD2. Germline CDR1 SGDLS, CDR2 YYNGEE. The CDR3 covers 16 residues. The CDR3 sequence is CVSSVGTSGTNNKQFF. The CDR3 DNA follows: TGTGTCAGCAGCGTTGGGACTAGCGGGACTAACAATAAGCAGTTCTTC.

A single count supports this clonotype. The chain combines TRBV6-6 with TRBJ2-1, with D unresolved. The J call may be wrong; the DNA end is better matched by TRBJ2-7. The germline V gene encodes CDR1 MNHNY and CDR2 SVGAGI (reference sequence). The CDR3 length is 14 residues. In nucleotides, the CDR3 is TGTGCCAGCAGTTACGGGCGGATCTACAATGAGCAGTACTTC. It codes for CASSYGRIYNEQYF.

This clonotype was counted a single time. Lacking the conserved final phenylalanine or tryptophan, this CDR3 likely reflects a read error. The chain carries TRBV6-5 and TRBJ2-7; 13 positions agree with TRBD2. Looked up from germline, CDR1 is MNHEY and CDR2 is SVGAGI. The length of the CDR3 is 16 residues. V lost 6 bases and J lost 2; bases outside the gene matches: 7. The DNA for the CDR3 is TGTGCCAGCAGCCCTGCCGGGACTAGCGGGACCTACGAGCAGTACCTC. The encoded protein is CASSPAGTSGTYEQYL.

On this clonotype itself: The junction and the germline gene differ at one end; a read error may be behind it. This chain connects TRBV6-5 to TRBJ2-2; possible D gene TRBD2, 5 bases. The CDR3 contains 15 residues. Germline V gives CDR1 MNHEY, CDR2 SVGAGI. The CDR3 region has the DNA TGTGCCAGCAGTTACTCGAGTAGCCTGCCCGGGAAGCTGTTTTTT. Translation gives CASSYSSSLPGKLFF.

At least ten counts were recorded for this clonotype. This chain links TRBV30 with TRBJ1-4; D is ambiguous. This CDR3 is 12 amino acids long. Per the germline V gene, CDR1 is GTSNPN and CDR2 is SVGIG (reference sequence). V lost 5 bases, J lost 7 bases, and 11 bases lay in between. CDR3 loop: CAWSQEGEKLFF. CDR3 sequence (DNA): TGTGCCTGGTCCCAGGAGGGTGAAAAACTGTTTTTT.

The CDR3 region is CSVEGTGGPRNEQYF. The CDR3 region has the DNA TGCAGCGTTGAAGGAACAGGGGGTCCTCGAAACGAGCAGTACTTC. V and J are TRBV29-1 and TRBJ2-7; 8 bases line up with TRBD1. After removal of 1 base from V and 5 bases from J, the junction contained 10 bases not matched to a gene. There are 15 residues in the CDR3. Germline values: CDR1 SQVTM, CDR2 ANQGSEA.

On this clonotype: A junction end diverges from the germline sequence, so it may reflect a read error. The CDR3 sequence: CAGTPDGGGSSYNEQFF. The CDR3 nucleotides read TGTGCCGGCACCCCAGATGGCGGGGGAAGCTCCTACAATGAGCAGTTTTTC. The chain employs TRBV11-2 and TRBJ2-1; TRBD2 matches at 7 bases. The CDR3 runs 17 residues. CDR1 and CDR2 from the germline V gene are SGHAT and FQNNGV.

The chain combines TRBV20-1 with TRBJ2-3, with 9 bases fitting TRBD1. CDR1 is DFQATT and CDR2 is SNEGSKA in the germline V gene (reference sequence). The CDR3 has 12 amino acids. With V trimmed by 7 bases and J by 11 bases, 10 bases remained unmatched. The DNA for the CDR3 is TGCAGTGGACAGGGGGGCACAGGTATGCAGTATTTT. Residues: CSGQGGTGMQYF.

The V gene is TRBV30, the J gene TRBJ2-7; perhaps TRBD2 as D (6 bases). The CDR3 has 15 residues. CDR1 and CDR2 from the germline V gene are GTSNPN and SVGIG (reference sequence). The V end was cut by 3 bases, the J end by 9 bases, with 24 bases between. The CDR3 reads CAWREGSRVLHGQYF. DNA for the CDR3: TGTGCCTGGAGGGAGGGAAGTAGGGTTCTGCACGGGCAGTACTTC.

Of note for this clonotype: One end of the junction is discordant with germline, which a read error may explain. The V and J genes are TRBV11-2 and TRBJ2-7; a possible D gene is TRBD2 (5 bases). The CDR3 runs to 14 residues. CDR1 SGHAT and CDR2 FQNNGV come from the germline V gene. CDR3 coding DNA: TGTGCCAGTAGCTGGGTCCGGGGAACTTACGAGCAGTACTTC. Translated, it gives CASSWVRGTYEQYF.